This TCR beta chain was observed in a study of shared clonotypes between healthy human individuals. Overall study: Each donor's CD8 memory used one plate, CD8 naive two, each CD4 subset three.

Trimming pared 0 bases from V and 4 bases from J, leaving 17 bases between. Per germline, CDR1 SGDLS and CDR2 YYNGEE. The CDR3 is 16 residues long. Genomic DNA of every subset was divided equally among multiple immunoSEQ plates. Replicate sorted-subset PCRs were loaded with around 0.2 ug DNA, roughly 33,000 T cell genomes. The method was immunoSEQ multiplex PCR; TCRdb's version includes in-frame clones alone and lacks a portion of them. This table has some 680,000 clones, 60% to 75% appearing once. Recent vaccinations or acute infections were absent in the healthy HIV-negative adult donors. This receptor was obtained from a woman aged 25-40 years in good health. The chain is built from TRBV9 and TRBJ2-7; a possible D gene is TRBD2 (6 bases). The material sequenced was memory CD4+ T cells sorted from blood. Regarding subset: CD45RA-negative fraction. The DNA of the CDR3 is TGTGCCAGCAGCGTAGGGGGAGGTCAGGGCCCTTACGAGCAGTACTTC. This gives the protein CASSVGGGQGPYEQYF.